What follows are 14 T cell receptor beta chains derived from one specimen sequenced in a study of blood T cell repertoires in COVID-19. This table comes from immunoSEQ multiplex PCR, and its TCRdb copy is limited to in-frame clones, with some not included. The data contain around 140,000 clones, over 75% of them singletons. Source material: peripheral blood. These TCRs come from a human donor in a cohort sampled during active COVID-19.

The chain has TRBV21-1 and TRBJ1-2; the table's TRBD1 call for D was not verified on the DNA. TRBV21-1 is a pseudogene segment. The CDR3 runs 14 residues. DNA of the CDR3: TGTGCCAGCAGCAAGGGAAGCAGGGTGGGAGGCTACACCTTC. It specifies CASSKGSRVGGYTF.

This chain uses TRBV24-1 with TRBJ2-3, with D uncertain. V lost 8 bases, J lost 5 bases, and 10 bases lay in between. The CDR3 has 12 amino acids. CDR1 is KGHDR and CDR2 is SFDVKD in the germline V gene. CDR3 DNA sequence: TGTGCCACCACCGCAAACGGAGATACGCAGTATTTT. This gives the protein CATTANGDTQYF.

This chain uses TRBV2 with TRBJ1-2; D perhaps matches TRBD1 (6 bases). CDR1 is SNHLY, CDR2 FYNNEI, per germline. The length of the CDR3 is 13 residues. Trimming removed 8 bases from V and 6 bases from J, with 16 bases in between. The chain's CDR3 is CASYVRRGDGYTF. Written as DNA, the CDR3 is TGTGCCAGCTACGTCCGCAGGGGCGATGGCTACACCTTC.

The J gene is TRBJ2-7, the V gene TRBV5-1; 9 nucleotides align to TRBD1. V trimming: 4 bases; J trimming: 3 bases; junction bases outside the gene matches: 11. Germline-derived CDR1 and CDR2 are SGHRS and YFSETQ. The CDR3 covers 16 residues. CDR3 DNA sequence: TGCGCCAGCAGCAACGGGCCCCCGGGACAGGGCTACGAGCAGTACTTC. Residues: CASSNGPPGQGYEQYF.

The chain employs TRBV5-1 and TRBJ1-3; D gene uncertain. The CDR3 covers 14 residues. From germline, CDR1 is SGHRS and CDR2 YFSETQ. Trimming removed 4 bases at V and 4 bases at J, with 12 bases between. The CDR3 spells CASSPGLLGNTIYF. The DNA for the CDR3 is TGCGCCAGCAGCCCCGGGTTACTAGGAAACACCATATATTTT.

The rearrangement uses TRBV5-8 and TRBJ1-3; the D gene is possibly TRBD1 (5 bases). V lost 4 bases and J 1 base, leaving 15 bases between the germline ends. CDR3 length equals 16 residues. Germline CDR1 is SGHTS and CDR2 is YDEGEE. CDR3 sequence reads: CASSPGTRSSGNTIYF. The CDR3 coding sequence is TGTGCCAGCAGCCCGGGGACTCGATCTTCTGGAAACACCATATATTTT.

In DNA, the CDR3 is TGCGCCAGCAGCCTTAACCGGGACAGTAGCACCGGGGAGCTGTTTTTT. This gives the protein CASSLNRDSSTGELFF. The J gene is TRBJ2-2, the V gene TRBV4-1; 7 bases align to TRBD1. V shed 4 bases and J 4 bases; nucleotides not matched to a gene: 9. Germline values: CDR1 MGHRA, CDR2 YSYEKL. CDR3 size: 16 residues.

This sequence joins TRBV19 and TRBJ1-2, with D maybe TRBD1 (5 bases). With 7 bases removed from V and 4 bases from J, the gap between germline ends came to 22 bases. CDR3 length equals 16 residues. CDR1 LNHDA and CDR2 SQIVND come from the germline V gene (reference sequence). In DNA, the CDR3 is TGTGCCAGTATCCGGGACTGGGCTAGCTCCCTCTATGGCTACACCTTC. Protein sequence: CASIRDWASSLYGYTF.

The rearrangement uses TRBV5-1 and TRBJ2-5, with 13 bases that match TRBD2. The CDR3 totals 16 residues. V shed 3 bases, J shed 5 bases, and the junction held 7 bases outside the gene matches. Germline V CDR1 and CDR2: SGHRS, YFSETQ. CDR3 sequence reads: CASSWTSGGLLETQYF. CDR3 nucleotides: TGCGCCAGCAGCTGGACTAGCGGGGGTTTACTGGAGACCCAGTACTTC.

The V call is TRBV9, the J call TRBJ2-3; 7 nucleotides match TRBD1. The V segment lost 4 bases and the J segment 3 bases; nucleotides outside the gene matches: 14. CDR1 and CDR2 from the germline V gene are SGDLS and YYNGEE. The CDR3 has 17 amino acids. The CDR3 sequence is CASSPETGRSKTDTQYF. In DNA, the CDR3 is TGTGCCAGCAGCCCAGAGACAGGGCGAAGTAAGACAGATACGCAGTATTTT.

This clone was seen just once. This chain joins TRBV6-2 or TRBV6-3 and TRBJ2-6, with 14 bases that match TRBD2. Per germline, CDR1 MNHEY and CDR2 SVGEGT. V lost 5 bases, J lost 0 bases, and 9 bases stayed unmatched. The CDR3 is made up of 20 amino acids. The CDR3 sequence is CASSPPGLAGVLSGANVLTF. The CDR3 DNA reads TGTGCCAGCAGTCCGCCGGGACTAGCGGGAGTACTCTCTGGGGCCAACGTCCTGACTTTC.

This chain uses TRBV27 with TRBJ1-4, with a tentative D call TRBD1 (5 bases). This CDR3 is 14 amino acids long. V lost 1 base and J lost 8, with 11 bases in between. Germline V lookup: CDR1 MNHEY, CDR2 SMNVEV (reference sequence). The CDR3 loop reads CASSLWQGNEKLFF. The CDR3 nucleotides read TGTGCCAGCAGTTTATGGCAGGGTAACGAAAAACTGTTTTTT.

The chain combines TRBV18 with TRBJ2-1, with 9 bases that match TRBD1. The junction had 21 bases not matched to a gene; V was cut back by 4 bases and J by 8 bases. Germline V gene sequence: CDR1 KGHSH, CDR2 LQKENI. The CDR3 has 19 residues. The CDR3 reads CASSLAQGTGPLRIYEQFF. For the CDR3, the DNA is TGTGCCAGCTCACTTGCCCAGGGGACAGGGCCCTTAAGAATCTATGAGCAGTTCTTC.

CDR3 DNA: TGTGCCAGCAGCTCGGACAGGGGGGCAACTAATGAAAAACTGTTTTTT. This sequence encodes CASSSDRGATNEKLFF. The rearrangement links TRBV5-8 to TRBJ1-4, with TRBD1 matching over 10 bases. J was trimmed by 0 bases and V by 3 bases; bases with no gene match: 2. Per germline, CDR1 SGHTS and CDR2 YDEGEE. The CDR3 has 16 amino acids.